A single sample gave rise to the 11 T cell receptor beta chains below, sequenced in a study of blood T cell repertoires in COVID-19. Measured with immunoSEQ multiplex PCR; TCRdb has only the in-frame clones, and not every one. Of a few hundred thousand clones listed, about 83% are singletons. Sample: peripheral blood. These TCRs come from a woman aged 40 to 50 who had recovered from COVID-19.

The chain couples TRBV30 to TRBJ1-1, with D maybe TRBD1 (5 bases). V was trimmed by 3 bases and J by 1 base, leaving 9 bases between them. Germline V gene data show CDR1 as GTSNPN and CDR2 as SVGIG (reference sequence). This CDR3 region has 13 residues. The CDR3 DNA is TGTGCCTGGAGGCAGGGCGAGAACACTGAAGCTTTCTTT. Translated, it gives CAWRQGENTEAFF.

The chain links TRBV28 to TRBJ2-7, with 7 bases aligning to TRBD1. The trim removed 3 bases at V and 3 bases at J, leaving 8 bases unmatched. The CDR3 runs 15 residues. Germline V CDR1 and CDR2: MDHEN, SYDVKM. The CDR3 bases are TGTGCCAGCAGTTTGACAGGGTTTTCCCTCTACGAGCAGTACTTC. This translates into CASSLTGFSLYEQYF.

The CDR3 DNA is TGTGCCAGCAGTCAACAGGGGGGGACTGAAGCTTTCTTT. It yields the protein CASSQQGGTEAFF. The chain combines TRBV2 with TRBJ1-1, with 8 bases identical to TRBD1. Germline-derived CDR1 and CDR2 are SNHLY and FYNNEI. The CDR3 is made up of 13 amino acids. Trimming took 5 bases from V and 5 from J; bases not matched to a gene: 4.

The rearrangement links TRBV6-5 to TRBJ2-3; TRBD2 might be the D (5 bases). This CDR3 has 15 residues. Germline loops: CDR1 MNHEY, CDR2 SVGAGI. The ends were cut back, 6 bases at V and 0 bases at J, with 13 bases in the middle. The CDR3 DNA sequence: TGTGCCAGCAGCTCGAAGAGGGTGAGCACAGATACGCAGTATTTT. Protein: CASSSKRVSTDTQYF.

This sequence joins TRBV3-1 (or the pseudogene TRBV3-2) and TRBJ1-1; D call uncertain. Germline V lookup: CDR1 LGHDT, CDR2 YNNKEL (reference sequence). Trimming took 3 bases from V and 0 from J, leaving 17 bases between them. The length of the CDR3 is 17 residues. This chain's CDR3 is CASSHSVRALMNTEAFF. CDR3 DNA: TGTGCCAGCAGCCATTCGGTCCGAGCGCTTATGAACACTGAAGCTTTCTTT.

This chain connects TRBV11-3 to TRBJ2-7; 9 nucleotides line up with TRBD1. This CDR3 has 17 amino acids. Germline V CDR1 and CDR2: SGHNT, YENEEA. The V and J ends lost 0 bases and 3 bases, in that order; junction bases with no gene match: 9. The CDR3 DNA is TGTGCCAGCAGCTTAGATCTGGGGGGACAGGGTGGCTACGAGCAGTACTTC. It is translated as CASSLDLGGQGGYEQYF.

This chain connects TRBV5-1 to TRBJ2-7; 9 nucleotides align to TRBD1. CDR1 and CDR2 (germline): SGHRS, YFSETQ. The CDR3 contains 14 residues. With V trimmed by 5 bases and J by 5 bases, 8 bases remained unmatched. The CDR3 region has the DNA TGCGCCAGCAGACCATACAGGGGGCTCGACGAGCAGTACTTC. Translation gives CASRPYRGLDEQYF.

This clone was counted once. The chain employs TRBV5-1 and TRBJ2-2; TRBD2 matches 10 bases. The CDR3 is 16 residues long. V lost 0 bases, J lost 4 bases, and 3 bases stayed unmatched. Germline CDR1 SGHRS, CDR2 YFSETQ. The CDR3 region is CASSLASGGGTGELFF. CDR3 DNA sequence: TGCGCCAGCAGCTTGGCTAGCGGGGGAGGCACCGGGGAGCTGTTTTTT.

This chain joins TRBV6-2 or TRBV6-3 and TRBJ1-1; D remains ambiguous. CDR3 size: 14 residues. The V gene lost 2 bases and the J gene lost 1 base, with 8 bases spanning the gap. CDR1 and CDR2 (germline): MNHEY, SVGEGT. The CDR3 region is CASSYEGANTEAFF. CDR3 bases: TGTGCCAGCAGTTACGAGGGCGCGAACACTGAAGCTTTCTTT.

This chain joins TRBV2 and TRBJ1-6; TRBD1 might be the D (5 bases). Germline CDR1 SNHLY, CDR2 FYNNEI. The CDR3 spans 18 residues. Between the trimmed V and J ends, which lost 4 bases and 7 bases, there was a span of 23 bases. The DNA of the CDR3 is TGTGCCAGCAGTGTCAACCCCCGGGAGCAGGGAAGAAATTCACCCCTCCACTTT. Protein sequence: CASSVNPREQGRNSPLHF.

V gene TRBV18 combines with J gene TRBJ1-2; D is undetermined. Germline loops: CDR1 KGHSH, CDR2 LQKENI. The CDR3 totals 13 residues. The V end lost 0 bases, the J end lost 4 bases, and 6 bases lay between the germline ends. The CDR3 reads CASSPPPGYGYTF. CDR3 sequence (DNA): TGTGCCAGCTCACCACCCCCGGGCTATGGCTACACCTTC.